The sequence of this T cell receptor (beta chain) was determined in a study of early T cells in non-severe SARS-CoV-2 infection. Study context: RNA in bulk from unsorted whole blood was sequenced, and chains were unpaired.

The protocol attached unique molecular identifiers to individual cDNA molecules. TCRdb analysed the 5' RACE reads with MiXCR anew, one entry per CDR3 protein. The sample yields about 62,000 distinct CDR3 sequences, less than 10% seen once. This TCR came from an adult who was a healthcare worker with PCR-confirmed SARS-CoV-2 infection or an uninfected control (not recorded which). Sample: whole blood.

In nucleotides, the CDR3 is TGTGCCAGCAGCCGACAGGGGGCCTACGAGCAGTACGTC. This encodes CASSRQGAYEQYV. This sequence joins TRBV11-1 and TRBJ2-7; TRBD1 matches 9 bases. The ends lost 5 bases at V and 2 bases at J; junction bases unmatched: 1. CDR1 is SGHAT and CDR2 is FQDESV in the germline V gene (reference sequence). This CDR3 region has 13 residues.